Below, one T cell receptor beta chain is given with its context. Its antigen is not identified. This entry belongs to a study of post-analysis software for immune sequencing data. About the study: Patients had relapsing-remitting, secondary progressive or progressive-relapsing multiple sclerosis; some lacked subtype. Study outcomes and limitations: Multiple sclerosis was associated with a significant reduction in normalized Chao1 diversity relative to controls. Four or five TRBV segments were more frequent in patients than controls; TRBV5-6, TRBV5-1 and TRBV20-1 belonged to this group.

cDNA libraries of TCR beta carried unique molecular identifiers. Out of 1 to 10 million T cells, some 500,000 cDNA molecules were generated. TCRdb passed the PCR reads through MiXCR, listing each CDR3 protein once. This sample has about 770,000 distinct CDR3 sequences, with roughly 46% found just once. CDR1 is MNHEY and CDR2 is SVGAGI in the germline V gene. Trimming shortened V by 0 bases and J by 7 bases, and 16 bases separated the two germline ends. The CDR3 is 16 amino acids. This chain uses TRBV6-5 with TRBJ2-1, with D perhaps assigned TRBD1 or TRBD2 (5 bases each). The sequenced sample was blood. The TCR sequence derives from a girl aged 5-17 years with multiple sclerosis. CDR3 DNA sequence: TGTGCCAGCAGTTACTCGTCGGGGCTGGTTGGGAATGAGCAGTTCTTC. This codes for CASSYSSGLVGNEQFF.